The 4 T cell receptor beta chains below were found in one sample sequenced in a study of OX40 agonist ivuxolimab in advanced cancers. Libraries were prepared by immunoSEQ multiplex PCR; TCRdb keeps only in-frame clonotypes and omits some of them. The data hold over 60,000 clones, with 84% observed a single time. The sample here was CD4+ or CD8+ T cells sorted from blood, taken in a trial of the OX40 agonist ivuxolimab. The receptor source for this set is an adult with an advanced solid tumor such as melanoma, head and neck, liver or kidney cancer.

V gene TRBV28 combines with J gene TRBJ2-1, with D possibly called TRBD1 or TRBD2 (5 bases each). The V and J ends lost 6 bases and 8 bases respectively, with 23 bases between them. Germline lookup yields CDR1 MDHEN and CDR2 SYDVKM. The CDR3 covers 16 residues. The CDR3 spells CASSSATPPGLYEQFF. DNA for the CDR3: TGTGCCAGCAGCTCGGCGACTCCTCCGGGGCTATATGAGCAGTTCTTC.

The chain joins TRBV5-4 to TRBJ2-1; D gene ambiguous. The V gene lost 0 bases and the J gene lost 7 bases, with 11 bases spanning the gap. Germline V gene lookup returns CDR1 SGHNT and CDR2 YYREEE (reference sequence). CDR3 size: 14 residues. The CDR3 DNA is TGTGCCAGCAGCTTGGTGTTAGCTTCAAATGAGCAGTTCTTC. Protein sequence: CASSLVLASNEQFF.

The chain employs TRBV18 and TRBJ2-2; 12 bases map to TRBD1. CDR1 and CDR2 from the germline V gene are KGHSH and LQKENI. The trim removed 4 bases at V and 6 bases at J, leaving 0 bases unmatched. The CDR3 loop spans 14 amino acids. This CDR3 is CASSRDRGPGELFF. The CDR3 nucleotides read TGTGCCAGCTCACGGGACAGGGGGCCCGGGGAGCTGTTTTTT.

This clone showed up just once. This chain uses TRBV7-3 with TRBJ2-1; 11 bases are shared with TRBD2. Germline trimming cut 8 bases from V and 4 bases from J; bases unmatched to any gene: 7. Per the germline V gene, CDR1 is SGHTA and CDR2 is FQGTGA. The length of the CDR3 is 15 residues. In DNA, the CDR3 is TGTGCCAGCGGAATGGGACTAGCGGATTACAATGAGCAGTTCTTC. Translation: CASGMGLADYNEQFF.